This TCR beta chain appears in the sequencing data of a study of blood T cell repertoires in COVID-19. Using immunoSEQ multiplex PCR, the repertoire was profiled, and TCRdb retains in-frame clones only, with some absent. The sample yields 200,000 to 300,000 clones, 87% seen once. J was trimmed by 5 bases and V by 6 bases; bases with no gene match: 6. The CDR3 totals 13 residues. Germline V gives CDR1 MNHEY, CDR2 SVGAGI. Sequencing was done on a sample of peripheral blood. This TCR derives from a woman aged 40 to 55 who had recovered from COVID-19. V is TRBV6-5 and J is TRBJ1-1, with TRBD1 identical over 7 bases. For the CDR3, the DNA is TGTGCCAGCAGCGCGGGACAGATTACTGAAGCTTTCTTT. This codes for CASSAGQITEAFF.